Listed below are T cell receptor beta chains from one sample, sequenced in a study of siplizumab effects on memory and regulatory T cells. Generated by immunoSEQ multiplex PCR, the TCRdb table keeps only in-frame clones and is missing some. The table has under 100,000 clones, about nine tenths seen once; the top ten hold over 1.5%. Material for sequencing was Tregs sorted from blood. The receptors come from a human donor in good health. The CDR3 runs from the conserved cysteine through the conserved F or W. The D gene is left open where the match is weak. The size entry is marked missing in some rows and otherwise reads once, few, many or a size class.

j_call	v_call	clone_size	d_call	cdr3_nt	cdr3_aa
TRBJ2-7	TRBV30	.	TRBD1	TGTGCCTTCTCCGGGACAGGGTCCTACGAGCAGTACTTC	CAFSGTGSYEQYF
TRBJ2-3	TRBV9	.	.	TGTGCCAGCAGCGTAGCGGCTATTCCTGGCACAGATACGCAGTATTTT	CASSVAAIPGTDTQYF
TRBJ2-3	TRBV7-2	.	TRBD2	TGTGCCAGCAGCTTAGCAGGGGGACTAGCCGCCCTAGATACGCAGTATTTT	CASSLAGGLAALDTQYF
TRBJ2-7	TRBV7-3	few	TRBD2	TGTGCCAGCAGCCCGACGGGGGGACCCTACGAGCAGTACTTC	CASSPTGGPYEQYF
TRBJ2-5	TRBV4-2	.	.	TGTGCCAGCAGCCAAGATCTTTCGCGGGGATTTCAAGAGACCCAGTACTTC	CASSQDLSRGFQETQYF
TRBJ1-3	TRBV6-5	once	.	TGTGCCAGCGGCAGGTCTGGAAACACCATATATTTT	CASGRSGNTIYF
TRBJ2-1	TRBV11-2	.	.	TGTGCCAGCAGCTTATATGGCGGGGTGGGGAATGAGCAGTTCTTC	CASSLYGGVGNEQFF
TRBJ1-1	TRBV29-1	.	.	TGCAGCGGGGTAGTGACCCCCCTGAACACTGAAGCTTTCTTT	CSGVVTPLNTEAFF
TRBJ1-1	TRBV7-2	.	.	TGTGCCAGCAGCTTAAGTGGTCGTCCTCGGGGAGCTTTCTTT	CASSLSGRPRGAFF
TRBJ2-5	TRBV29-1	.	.	TGCAGCGTTGTTATTGGGCAGGGGGGTGGAGAGACCCAGTACTTC	CSVVIGQGGGETQYF